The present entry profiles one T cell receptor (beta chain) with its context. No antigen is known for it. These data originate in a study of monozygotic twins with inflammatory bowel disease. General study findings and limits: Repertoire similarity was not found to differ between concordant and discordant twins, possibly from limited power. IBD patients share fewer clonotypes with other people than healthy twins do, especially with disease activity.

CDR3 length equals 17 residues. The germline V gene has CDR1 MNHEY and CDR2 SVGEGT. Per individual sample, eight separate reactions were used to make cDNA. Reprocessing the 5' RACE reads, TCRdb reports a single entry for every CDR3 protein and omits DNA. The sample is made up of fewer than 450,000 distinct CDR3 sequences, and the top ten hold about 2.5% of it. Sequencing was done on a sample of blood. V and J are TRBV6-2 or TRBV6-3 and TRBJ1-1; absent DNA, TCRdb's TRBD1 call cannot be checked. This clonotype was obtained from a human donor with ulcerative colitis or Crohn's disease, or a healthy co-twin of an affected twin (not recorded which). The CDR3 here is CASSYSGRGNFGTEAFF.